The 5 T cell receptor beta chains below were found in one sample sequenced in a study of molecular identifiers for immune sequencing clone quantification. Using its own MiXCR run on the PCR reads, TCRdb lists one record per CDR3 protein. In the table there are around 470,000 distinct CDR3 sequences, 20% to 25% of which are singletons. The source material was naive CD8+ T cells from blood, with Jurkat cell RNA spiked in. As to subset: FACS-sorted CD8+CD4-CCR7+CD45RA+ naive T cells. The receptors shown here come from a human donor in good health. Some libraries in this study had Jurkat cell RNA spiked in.

This clonotype was counted at least ten times. V is TRBV15 and J is TRBJ2-3, with D possibly TRBD1 on 5 matching bases. Germline V gene data show CDR1 as LNHNV and CDR2 as YYDKDF (reference sequence). Trimming stripped 0 bases from V and 11 bases from J, with 9 bases between. The CDR3 is 12 amino acids. The CDR3 spells CATSRDPQGQYF. The DNA for the CDR3 is TGTGCCACCAGCAGAGATCCCCAGGGGCAGTATTTT.

Many counts were recorded for this clonotype. The chain couples TRBV6-2 or TRBV6-3 to TRBJ2-5; no firm D call. Germline V gene sequence: CDR1 MNHEY, CDR2 SVGEGT. The CDR3 covers 13 residues. V was pared by 8 bases and J by 5 bases, with 15 bases between. The CDR3 spells CASLTPGTETQYF. In nucleotides, the CDR3 is TGTGCCAGCTTAACCCCGGGCACCGAGACCCAGTACTTC.

This clonotype was observed many times. The chain links TRBV12-3 or TRBV12-4 to TRBJ2-6; D is uncertain. The ends were cut back, 5 bases at V and 0 bases at J, with 5 bases in the middle. The CDR3 covers 14 residues. The CDR3 protein is CASSAASGANVLTF. The CDR3 nucleotides are TGTGCCAGCAGTGCCGCCTCTGGGGCCAACGTCCTGACTTTC.

This chain connects TRBV5-6 to TRBJ2-3; perhaps TRBD2 as D (6 bases). V lost 1 base and J lost 0, with 9 bases in between. The CDR3 is made up of 15 amino acids. Germline V gene sequence: CDR1 SGHDT, CDR2 YYEEEE. CDR3 amino acids: CASSLIRESTDTQYF. The CDR3 DNA reads as TGTGCCAGCAGCTTGATTCGGGAGAGCACAGATACGCAGTATTTT.

The chain carries TRBV7-6 and TRBJ2-5, with unresolved D. This CDR3 comprises 16 residues. The germline V gene encodes CDR1 SGHVS and CDR2 FNYEAQ. Trimming pared 1 base from V and 7 bases from J, leaving 19 bases between. CDR3 region: CASSLGMVQYEGTQYF. The CDR3 nucleotides are TGTGCCAGCAGCTTAGGTATGGTGCAGTACGAAGGGACCCAGTACTTC.